The T cell receptor beta chain under discussion was sequenced for a study of shared clonotypes between healthy human individuals. Study summary: Donors consisted of two women and three men between 18 and 49.

Comments on this clone: What it recognizes is unknown.

Profiling relied on immunoSEQ multiplex PCR, and the TCRdb table lists in-frame clones only, not all of them. This sample yields over 850,000 clones, of which roughly 74% are seen a single time; 0.55% to 0.7% belongs to the top ten. Findings and limits, study-wide: Relative to memory subsets, naive subsets generally showed larger estimated richness. Among donors, clonotype sharing was expected to be affected by sequencing depth.

Negatively enriched CD4+ T cells were divided by CD45RA into naive and memory. There are 15 residues in the CDR3. CDR1 is SNHLY and CDR2 is FYNNEI in the germline V gene. J gave up 8 bases and V 6 bases, and 8 bases lay outside the gene matches. The chain couples TRBV2 to TRBJ2-1; 12 positions agree with TRBD2. The sample consisted of memory CD4+ T cells from PBMCs. As to subset: CD45RA-negative fraction. This clonotype was obtained from a man between 18 and 35 years old in good health. Some clones in this sample may be carry-over from other donors' samples. The CDR3 sequence: CASRRGLAGTDEQFF. As DNA, the CDR3 is TGTGCCAGCAGGAGGGGACTAGCGGGTACTGATGAGCAGTTCTTC. Using reference TRBV2 and TRBJ2-1 for the parts outside the CDR3, the full variable domain is EPEVTQTPSHQVTQMGQEVILRCVPISNHLYFYWYRQILGQKVEFLVSFYNNEISEKSEIFDDQFSVERPDGSNFTLKIRSTKLEDSAMYFCASRRGLAGTDEQFFGPGTRLTVL.